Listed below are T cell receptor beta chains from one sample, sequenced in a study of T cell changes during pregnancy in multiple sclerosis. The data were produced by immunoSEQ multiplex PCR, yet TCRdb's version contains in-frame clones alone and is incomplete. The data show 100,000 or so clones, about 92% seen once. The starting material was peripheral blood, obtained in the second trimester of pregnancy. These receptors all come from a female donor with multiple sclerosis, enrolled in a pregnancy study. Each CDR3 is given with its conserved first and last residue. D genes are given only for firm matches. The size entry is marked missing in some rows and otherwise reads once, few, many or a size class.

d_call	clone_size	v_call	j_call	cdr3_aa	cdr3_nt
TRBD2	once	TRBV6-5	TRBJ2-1	CASRPAGAPYNEQFF	TGTGCCAGCAGACCAGCGGGAGCGCCCTACAATGAGCAGTTCTTC
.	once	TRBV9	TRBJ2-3	CASSVRQGDTQYF	TGTGCCAGCAGCGTAAGGCAGGGAGATACGCAGTATTTT
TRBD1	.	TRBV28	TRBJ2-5	CASSTDREETQYF	TGTGCCAGCAGTACGGACAGGGAAGAGACCCAGTACTTC
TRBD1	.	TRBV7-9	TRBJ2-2	CASSEGQPNTGELFF	TGTGCCAGCTCCGAGGGACAGCCGAACACCGGGGAGCTGTTTTTT
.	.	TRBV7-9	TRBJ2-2	CASSFTGEDTGELFF	TGTGCCAGCAGCTTTACAGGGGAGGACACCGGGGAGCTGTTTTTT
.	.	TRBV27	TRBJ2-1	CASSLSRHYNEQFF	TGTGCCAGCAGTTTATCCCGACACTACAATGAGCAGTTCTTC
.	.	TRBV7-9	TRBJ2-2	CASSSPGREATGELFF	TGTGCCAGCAGCTCACCGGGAAGAGAAGCCACCGGGGAGCTGTTTTTT
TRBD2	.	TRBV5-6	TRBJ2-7	CASSPLAGSGYEQYF	TGTGCCAGCAGTCCACTAGCGGGAAGTGGGTACGAGCAGTACTTC
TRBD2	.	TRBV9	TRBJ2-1	CASSLGTSTNEQFF	TGTGCCAGCAGCTTAGGGACTAGTACCAATGAGCAGTTCTTC
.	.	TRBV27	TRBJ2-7	CASSRKGEVEQYF	TGTGCCAGCAGTAGAAAAGGGGAGGTCGAGCAGTACTTC
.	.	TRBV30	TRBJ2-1	CAWSISGAGFGDEQFF	TGTGCCTGGAGCATTTCAGGGGCTGGGTTCGGGGATGAGCAGTTCTTC
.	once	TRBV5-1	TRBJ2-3	CASSWADYQETDTQYF	TGCGCCAGCAGCTGGGCGGACTACCAAGAAACAGATACGCAGTATTTT
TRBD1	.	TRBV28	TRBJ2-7	CASSFPGQVPYEQYF	TGTGCCAGCAGTTTCCCAGGACAGGTGCCCTACGAGCAGTACTTC
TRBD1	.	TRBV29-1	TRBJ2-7	CSVEGTGQRYEQYF	TGCAGCGTTGAAGGGACAGGGCAGCGATACGAGCAGTACTTC
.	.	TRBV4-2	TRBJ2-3	CASSQELLLGGTDTQYF	TGTGCCAGCAGCCAAGAATTATTACTAGGAGGGACAGATACGCAGTATTTT
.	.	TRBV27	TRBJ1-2	CASSPSGVGLWGYTF	TGTGCCAGCAGCCCATCAGGGGTGGGACTATGGGGCTACACCTTC
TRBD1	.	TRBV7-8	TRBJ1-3	CASSSTGGWGNTIYF	TGTGCCAGCAGCTCGACAGGGGGCTGGGGAAACACCATATATTTT
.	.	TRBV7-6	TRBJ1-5	CASSLGRGSQPQHF	TGTGCCAGCAGCTTGGGCAGGGGTAGTCAGCCCCAGCATTTT
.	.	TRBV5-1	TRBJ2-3	CASSLDAGDTDTQYF	TGCGCCAGCAGCTTGGACGCAGGGGACACAGATACGCAGTATTTT
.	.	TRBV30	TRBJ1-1	CAWSLQGNTEAFF	TGTGCCTGGAGTCTACAGGGAAACACTGAAGCTTTCTTT
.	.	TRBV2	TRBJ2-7	CASRADRTSYEQYF	TGTGCCAGCAGGGCCGACAGGACCTCCTACGAGCAGTACTTC
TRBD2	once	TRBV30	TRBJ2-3	CAWSRNAGGTDTQYF	TGTGCCTGGAGTCGAAACGCGGGAGGCACAGATACGCAGTATTTT
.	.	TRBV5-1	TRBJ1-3	CASSLAGSSSGNTIYF	TGCGCCAGCAGCTTGGCAGGGTCCAGCTCTGGAAACACCATATATTTT
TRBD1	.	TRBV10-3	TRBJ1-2	CATGGYADGYTF	TGTGCCACAGGGGGGTACGCGGATGGCTACACCTTC
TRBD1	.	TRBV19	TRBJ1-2	CASSPQTGVPYGYTF	TGTGCCAGTAGCCCTCAGACAGGGGTTCCATATGGCTACACCTTC
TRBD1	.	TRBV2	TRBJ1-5	CASRSDRGLPHSNQPQHF	TGTGCCAGCAGATCCGACAGGGGGCTTCCCCATAGCAATCAGCCCCAGCATTTT
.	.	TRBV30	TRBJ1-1	CAWSVSGGTEAFF	TGTGCCTGGAGTGTATCCGGGGGGACTGAAGCTTTCTTT
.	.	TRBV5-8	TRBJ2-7	CASTSEQYF	TGTGCCAGCACTTCCGAGCAGTACTTC
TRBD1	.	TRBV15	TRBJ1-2	CATENRGRGGYTF	TGTGCCACCGAAAACAGGGGGCGCGGTGGCTACACCTTC
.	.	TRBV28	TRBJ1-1	CASSSERRAFF	TGTGCCAGCAGTTCGGAAAGGAGGGCTTTCTTT
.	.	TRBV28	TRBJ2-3	CASSPSKDTQYF	TGTGCCAGCAGCCCATCAAAAGATACGCAGTATTTT
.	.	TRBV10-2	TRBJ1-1	CASIPGSGEAFF	TGCGCCAGCATTCCCGGTAGCGGTGAAGCTTTCTTT
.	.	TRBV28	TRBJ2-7	CASSPSPRGRTYEQYF	TGTGCCAGCAGCCCCTCCCCCAGGGGTAGGACCTACGAGCAGTACTTC
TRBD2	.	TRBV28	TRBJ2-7	CASSQALAPYEQYF	TGTGCCAGCAGTCAAGCACTAGCGCCCTACGAGCAGTACTTC
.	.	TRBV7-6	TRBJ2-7	CASSLAPAESYEQYF	TGTGCCAGCAGCTTAGCCCCGGCGGAGTCCTACGAGCAGTACTTC
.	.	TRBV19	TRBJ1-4	CASSGGVSEKLFF	TGTGCCAGTAGTGGGGGCGTGAGTGAAAAACTGTTTTTT
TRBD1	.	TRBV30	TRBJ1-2	CAWTTGGDGYTF	TGTGCCTGGACGACAGGGGGGGATGGCTACACCTTC
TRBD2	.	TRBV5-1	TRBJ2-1	CASSLELAGGYNEQFF	TGCGCCAGCAGCTTGGAACTAGCGGGGGGATACAATGAGCAGTTCTTC
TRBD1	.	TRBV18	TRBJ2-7	CASPAGGTGGFEQYF	TGTGCCAGCCCCGCCGGCGGGACAGGGGGTTTCGAGCAGTACTTC
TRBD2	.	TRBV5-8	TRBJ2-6	CASTRLAGLSGANVLTF	TGTGCCAGCACCCGACTAGCGGGACTCTCTGGGGCCAACGTCCTGACTTTC
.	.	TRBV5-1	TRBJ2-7	CASSLDRPHEQYF	TGCGCCAGCAGCTTGGACAGGCCCCACGAGCAGTACTTC
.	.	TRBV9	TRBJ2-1	CASSPPGGYNEQFF	TGTGCCAGCAGCCCCCCGGGCGGGTACAATGAGCAGTTCTTC
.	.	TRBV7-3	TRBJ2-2	CASSLRVSGNTGELFF	TGTGCCAGCAGCTTAAGGGTGTCGGGGAACACCGGGGAGCTGTTTTTT
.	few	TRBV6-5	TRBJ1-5	CASSNGGGNQPQHF	TGTGCCAGCAGTAACGGGGGTGGCAATCAGCCCCAGCATTTT
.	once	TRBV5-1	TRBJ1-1	CASSLGRRNTEAFF	TGCGCCAGCAGCTTGGGGCGGAGGAACACTGAAGCTTTCTTT
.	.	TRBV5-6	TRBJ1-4	CASSPTSATNEKLFF	TGTGCCAGCAGCCCGACATCCGCAACTAATGAAAAACTGTTTTTT